This T cell receptor (beta chain) was documented in a study of PD-1 blockade in classical Hodgkin lymphoma. Study-wide findings and caveats: Prior therapy or disease activity may underlie the repertoire differences, whose causes remain undefined.

Germline V CDR1 and CDR2: SGHDT, YYEEEE. This CDR3 spans 13 amino acids. V was pared by 1 base and J by 7 bases, with 11 bases between. Relapse after autologous stem cell transplantation occurred in every patient, and brentuximab vedotin exposure varied. Complete response, partial response or progressive disease made up the best responses. Turning to this clone: Its antigen is undetermined.

Produced via immunoSEQ multiplex PCR; TCRdb's table is partial and in-frame only. Here the sample spans tens of thousands of clones, around 89% being singletons. Sequences were derived from peripheral blood mononuclear cells (PBMCs), sampled at baseline. The chain links TRBV5-6 to TRBJ1-1; the D gene is possibly TRBD1 (5 bases). This TCR derives from a human donor with classical Hodgkin lymphoma. CDR3 DNA: TGTGCCAGCAGCTTGTGGGGGACGTTTGAAGCTTTCTTT. Translating it yields CASSLWGTFEAFF.